This T cell receptor (beta chain) comes out of a study of blood T cell repertoires in COVID-19. The overall study: From the United States, Italy and Spain came samples of acute and convalescent COVID-19. T cells, B-cell-depleted T cells, or PBMCs provided the cDNA or gDNA that served as material.

Sequencing used immunoSEQ multiplex PCR; TCRdb keeps in-frame clones, though not all of them. The repertoire has fewer than 250,000 clones, approximately 83% of them found once; the top ten carry about 4.8%. The CDR3 consists of 13 residues. CDR1 and CDR2 from the germline V gene are MNHNY and SVGAGI (reference sequence). Trimming removed 6 bases at V and 5 bases at J, with 13 bases between. Participants had their cohort set by participant-reported clinical history. Sequencing input: PBMCs or T cells enriched from blood (not recorded which). The rearrangement joins TRBV6-6 to TRBJ1-1, with D uncertain. This TCR derives from a woman between 45 and 65 years old who had been exposed to COVID-19. The CDR3: CASSLQGRTEAFF. The DNA of the CDR3 is TGTGCCAGCAGCCTACAAGGGAGGACTGAAGCTTTCTTT.